This TCR beta chain appears in the sequencing data of a study of cytomegalovirus exposure and HLA in healthy donors. This clone was seen a handful of times. The primer mix had 60 Vbeta and 13 Jbeta primers. Libraries were prepared by immunoSEQ multiplex PCR; TCRdb keeps only in-frame clonotypes and omits some of them. The data show some 200,000 clones, with about 70% seen just once and approximately 2.5% held by the top ten. The sample consisted of PBMCs. The origin of this receptor is a man aged 40-49 years in good health and CMV-seropositive.

The CDR3 DNA follows: TGCGCCAGCAGTGAGTCCGGAGGGACGAACACCGGGGAGCTGTTTTTT. Translating gives CASSESGGTNTGELFF. The chain combines TRBV10-1 with TRBJ2-2; the D gene is possibly TRBD2 (6 bases). CDR3 length: 16 amino acids. Germline values: CDR1 WNHNN, CDR2 SYGVQD (reference sequence). The V end was cut by 0 bases, the J end by 0 bases, with 8 bases between.